The T cell receptor (beta chain) described here comes from a study of blood T cell repertoires in COVID-19. Background on the study: The United States, Italy and Spain provided the acute and convalescent COVID-19 samples.

The Seattle patients joined while their infection was active and were tracked longitudinally afterward. This clone was seen a handful of times. With 4 bases removed from V and 2 bases from J, the gap between germline ends came to 14 bases. CDR1 and CDR2 from the germline V gene are LNHDA and SQIVND (reference sequence). There are 15 residues in the CDR3. Authors' processing steps: Amplification from reference gene primers served as the basis for estimated nucleated cell counts. The method was immunoSEQ multiplex PCR; TCRdb's version includes in-frame clones alone and lacks a portion of them. For V, J and clone size, that table is used; D and trimming come from the DNA. The repertoire holds roughly 50,000 clones, with under 90% as singletons.

This chain joins TRBV19 and TRBJ1-1, with TRBD1 as a possible D gene (6 bases). The sequence was obtained from an elderly woman with COVID-19, enrolled during active disease. Source material: peripheral blood. The DNA for the CDR3 is TGTGCCAGTAGTACACAGGGCCCCCAAAACACTGAAGCTTTCTTT. Its protein product is CASSTQGPQNTEAFF.